The TCR beta chain under discussion was sequenced for a study of cytomegalovirus exposure and HLA in healthy donors. The count of this clone is one. Repertoires were generated with immunoSEQ multiplex PCR, while TCRdb's copy carries only in-frame clones and drops some. The sample yields fewer than 150,000 clones, 88% seen once. This CDR3 spans 15 amino acids. Deletions cut 3 bases from V and 3 bases from J, with 12 bases between. CDR1 and CDR2 (germline): MDHEN, SYDVKM. Material: PBMCs. The receptor was isolated from a woman in her late teens or twenties in good health and CMV-seropositive. The chain employs TRBV28 and TRBJ1-3; tentatively, D is TRBD1 (5 bases). The DNA for the CDR3 is TGTGCCAGCAGTTTTAGCCAAGGGGTTGGAAACACCATATATTTT. It specifies CASSFSQGVGNTIYF.